Below are 19 T cell receptor beta chains sequenced from a single sample in a study of T-cell reconstitution after alpha-beta-depleted transplantation in children. Unique molecular identifiers were incorporated during preparation of the TCRbeta library. Each CDR3 protein gets one entry after TCRdb re-called the PCR reads with MiXCR. The table shows fewer than 750,000 distinct CDR3 sequences, with 25% to 30% occurring only once. The starting material was PBMCs, obtained before TCRalphabeta/CD19-depleted stem cell transplant. The receptors shown here come from a boy less than two years old with Wiskott-Aldrich syndrome, due to receive a stem cell transplant.

V and J are TRBV20-1 and TRBJ2-1; 11 nucleotides line up with TRBD2. The CDR3 extends over 13 amino acids. Losses at the gene ends were 6 bases for V and 9 bases for J; bases not matched to a gene: 7. Germline V lookup: CDR1 DFQATT, CDR2 SNEGSKA (reference sequence). The CDR3 DNA follows: TGCAGTGCCACCCTCGGACTAGCGGGTGAGCAGTTCTTC. Amino acids: CSATLGLAGEQFF.

J is TRBJ2-7 and V is TRBV5-1, with 7 bases that match TRBD2. The V gene end was trimmed by 3 bases and the J gene end by 1 base; junction bases not matched to a gene: 4. The CDR3 has 14 amino acids. CDR1 and CDR2 from the germline V gene are SGHRS and YFSETQ. DNA of the CDR3: TGCGCCAGCAGCTCGGGGGGATCTTCCTACGAGCAGTACTTC. Translation gives CASSSGGSSYEQYF.

This clonotype came up a few times. The chain combines TRBV27 with TRBJ2-2; 7 positions match TRBD2. The CDR3 is 15 amino acids. Unmatched junction bases numbered 8, after V lost 7 bases and J lost 3 bases. The germline gives CDR1 MNHEY, CDR2 SMNVEV (reference sequence). The CDR3 loop reads CASTRTSLYTGELFF. Written as DNA, the CDR3 is TGTGCCAGCACCCGGACTAGTCTGTACACCGGGGAGCTGTTTTTT.

This clonotype showed up just a few times. The chain employs TRBV20-1 and TRBJ1-4; D remains unclear. Trimming took off 6 bases at V and 3 bases at J, with 8 bases between the two ends. The CDR3 consists of 12 residues. Germline V gene lookup returns CDR1 DFQATT and CDR2 SNEGSKA (reference sequence). The DNA of the CDR3 is TGCAGTGCAACCCGGCCTAATGAAAAACTGTTTTTT. Protein: CSATRPNEKLFF.

The chain is built from TRBV5-1 and TRBJ2-1; the match to TRBD2 covers 9 bases. V gave up 2 bases and J gave up 0 bases; unmatched junction bases: 6. The CDR3 has 17 amino acids. CDR1 and CDR2 (germline): SGHRS, YFSETQ. The CDR3 spells CASSFGLATYSYNEQFF. In DNA form, the CDR3 reads TGCGCCAGCAGCTTCGGACTAGCGACCTACTCCTACAATGAGCAGTTCTTC.

The rearrangement joins TRBV5-1 to TRBJ2-7; 8 positions match TRBD2. From germline, CDR1 is SGHRS and CDR2 YFSETQ. The CDR3 loop spans 15 amino acids. V shed 3 bases and J 3 bases; nucleotides not matched to a gene: 8. Here the CDR3 reads CASSYLAGGFYEQYF. Here the CDR3 DNA reads TGCGCCAGCAGCTACCTCGCGGGGGGATTCTACGAGCAGTACTTC.

The chain recombines TRBV5-1 with TRBJ2-7; TRBD2 might be the D (6 bases). The CDR3 totals 15 residues. From germline, CDR1 is SGHRS and CDR2 YFSETQ. Deletions cut 8 bases from V and 1 base from J, with 19 bases between. CDR3 in DNA: TGCGCCAGTCAGTCCGGGAGCGACAGATCCTACGAGCAGTACTTC. Translating it yields CASQSGSDRSYEQYF. Full variable domain (missing parts from reference TRBV5-1 and TRBJ2-7): KAGVTQTPRYLIKTRGQQVTLSCSPISGHRSVSWYQQTPGQGLQFLFEYFSETQRNKGNFPGRFSGRQFSNSRSEMNVSTLELGDSALYLCASQSGSDRSYEQYFGPGTRLTVT.

V usage is TRBV7-2 and J usage is TRBJ2-1; 11 bases fit TRBD2. The junction had 6 bases not matched to a gene; V was cut back by 5 bases and J by 9 bases. Germline CDR1 SGHTA, CDR2 FQGNSA. The CDR3 runs to 14 residues. The CDR3 sequence: CASSTQTSGTEQFF. As DNA, the CDR3 is TGTGCCAGCAGCACCCAGACTAGCGGGACTGAGCAGTTCTTC.

The rearrangement joins TRBV5-6 to TRBJ1-4; a possible D gene is TRBD1 (5 bases). There are 14 residues in the CDR3. The V gene's germline CDR1 is SGHDT and CDR2 YYEEEE. V lost 4 bases and J lost 3, with 10 bases in between. The CDR3 is CASSVVGPNEKLFF. The CDR3, as DNA: TGTGCCAGCAGCGTAGTGGGACCTAATGAAAAACTGTTTTTT.

Comments on this clonotype: The germline gene is not matched at one end of the junction; a read error may be the cause. The chain carries TRBV7-2 and TRBJ1-1; maybe TRBD1 (5 bases). The germline V gene has CDR1 SGHTA and CDR2 FQGNSA. CDR3 length: 15 amino acids. DNA of the CDR3: TGTGCCAGCAGCCCAGTGGGGGGACGGACTACTGGAGCTTTCTTT. As protein: CASSPVGGRTTGAFF.

This clonotype turned up a few times. The chain carries TRBV28 and TRBJ1-3; weak D call: TRBD1 (6 bases). CDR1 and CDR2 (germline): MDHEN, SYDVKM. V lost 5 bases and J 0 bases, leaving 8 bases between the germline ends. The CDR3 consists of 14 residues. In DNA, the CDR3 is TGTGCCAGCAGTACAGGGCCCTCTGGAAACACCATATATTTT. Residues: CASSTGPSGNTIYF. Using reference TRBV28 and TRBJ1-3 for the parts outside the CDR3, the full variable domain is DVKVTQSSRYLVKRTGEKVFLECVQDMDHENMFWYRQDPGLGLRLIYFSYDVKMKEKGDIPEGYSVSREKKERFSLILESASTNQTSMYLCASSTGPSGNTIYFGEGSWLTVV.

This clonotype has just a few counts. The rearrangement links TRBV12-3 or TRBV12-4 to TRBJ2-1; no clear D. The CDR3 runs to 12 residues. With 4 bases removed from V and 8 bases from J, the gap between germline ends came to 9 bases. The CDR3 sequence: CASSSRFYEQFF. In DNA form, the CDR3 reads TGTGCCAGCAGTTCCCGATTCTATGAGCAGTTCTTC.

The chain links TRBV4-1 to TRBJ1-1; D gene unclear. This CDR3 has 19 amino acids. The V gene's germline CDR1 is MGHRA and CDR2 YSYEKL. V lost 3 bases and J lost 0, with 23 bases in between. The CDR3: CASSHATGRLGVMNTEAFF. The CDR3 DNA sequence: TGCGCCAGCAGCCACGCCACGGGAAGGCTGGGTGTCATGAACACTGAAGCTTTCTTT.

The chain is built from TRBV5-1 and TRBJ2-5; TRBD2 matches 12 bases. The length of the CDR3 is 15 residues. Germline CDR1 reads SGHRS; CDR2 reads YFSETQ. The V gene end was trimmed by 2 bases and the J gene end by 5 bases; junction bases not matched to a gene: 4. CDR3 bases: TGCGCCAGCAGCTTTGGACTAGCGGGAACGGAGACCCAGTACTTC. Translation gives CASSFGLAGTETQYF.

The V and J genes are TRBV7-6 and TRBJ1-4; 10 bases map to TRBD1. This CDR3 has 18 amino acids. Germline-derived CDR1 and CDR2 are SGHVS and FNYEAQ. V dropped 4 bases and J dropped 3; count of bases not matched to a gene: 11. CDR3 residues: CASSSSFRQGAANEKLFF. As DNA, the CDR3 is TGTGCCAGCAGCTCCTCCTTCAGACAGGGGGCGGCTAATGAAAAACTGTTTTTT. Drawing the rest from reference TRBV7-6 and TRBJ1-4, the complete variable domain is GAGVSQSPRYKVTKRGQDVALRCDPISGHVSLYWYRQALGQGPEFLTYFNYEAQQDKSGLPNDRFSAERPEGSISTLTIQRTEQRDSAMYRCASSSSFRQGAANEKLFFGSGTQLSVL.

This clonotype was counted only a few times. The chain employs TRBV25-1 and TRBJ2-1; a weak D match, TRBD2 (6 bases). V lost 6 bases to trimming and J lost 0 bases, with 21 bases between them. The CDR3 extends over 18 amino acids. Germline V lookup: CDR1 MGHDK, CDR2 SYGVNS. CDR3 residues: CASRAEGFLAPSYNEQFF. The CDR3 DNA is TGTGCCAGCAGAGCTGAGGGATTTCTAGCGCCCTCCTACAATGAGCAGTTCTTC.

The chain carries TRBV28 and TRBJ1-2, with D possibly TRBD1 on 5 matching bases. V was trimmed by 2 bases and J by 8 bases, leaving 9 bases between them. Germline CDR1 reads MDHEN; CDR2 reads SYDVKM. CDR3 length equals 12 residues. This chain's CDR3 is CASSLRQGGYTF. DNA of the CDR3: TGTGCCAGCAGTTTACGCCAGGGAGGCTACACCTTC.

The chain is built from TRBV12-3 or TRBV12-4 and TRBJ2-7, with D unclear. This CDR3 spans 12 amino acids. V gave up 7 bases and J gave up 3 bases, with 10 bases separating them. The CDR3 sequence: CASKRAIYEQYF. The CDR3 DNA is TGTGCCAGCAAACGAGCGATCTACGAGCAGTACTTC.

This rearrangement joins TRBV6-1 to TRBJ2-3; 9 bases are a match to TRBD2. CDR1 MNHNS and CDR2 SASEGT come from the germline V gene. Trimming took 8 bases from V and 2 from J; bases not matched to a gene: 14. This CDR3 comprises 17 residues. CDR3 coding DNA: TGTGCCAGCGATAAGAGGACTAGCGCCTTTAACACAGATACGCAGTATTTT. Its protein product is CASDKRTSAFNTDTQYF.